This TCR beta chain is from a study of T cells of healthy individuals. TCRdb re-called the 5' RACE reads through MiXCR, storing one row per CDR3 protein. The data hold 38,000 or so distinct CDR3 sequences, with approximately 5% observed a single time. This clonotype appeared a few times. The TCR comes from a human donor in good health.

The CDR3 nucleotides are TGTGCCACCAGCAGAGAGGTGGCGCAGGGGGAGAACACTGAAGCTTTCTTT. As protein: CATSREVAQGENTEAFF. This chain connects TRBV15 to TRBJ1-1; TRBD1 matches 7 bases. The CDR3 spans 17 residues. Germline loops: CDR1 LNHNV, CDR2 YYDKDF (reference sequence). V shed 0 bases, J shed 1 base, and the junction held 8 bases outside the gene matches.